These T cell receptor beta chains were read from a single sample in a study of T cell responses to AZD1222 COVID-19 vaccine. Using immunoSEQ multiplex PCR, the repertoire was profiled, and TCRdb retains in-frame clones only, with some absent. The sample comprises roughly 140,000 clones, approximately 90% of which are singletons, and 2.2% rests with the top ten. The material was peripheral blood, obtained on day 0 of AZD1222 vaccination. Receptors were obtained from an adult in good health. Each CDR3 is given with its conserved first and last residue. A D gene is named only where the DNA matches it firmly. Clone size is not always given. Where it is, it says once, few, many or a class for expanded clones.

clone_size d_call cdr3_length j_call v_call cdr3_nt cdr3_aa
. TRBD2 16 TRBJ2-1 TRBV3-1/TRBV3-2 TGTGCCAGCAGCCCTTGGGGACTAGCGGGATACAATGAGCAGTTCTTC CASSPWGLAGYNEQFF
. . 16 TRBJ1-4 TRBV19 TGTGCCAGTAGTATAGGGGCAGGGACATCCAATGAAAAACTGTTTTTT CASSIGAGTSNEKLFF
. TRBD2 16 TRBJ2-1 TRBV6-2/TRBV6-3 TGTGCCAGCAGTTACGCTAGCGGGAAATCCTACAATGAGCAGTTCTTC CASSYASGKSYNEQFF
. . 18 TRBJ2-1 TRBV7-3 TGTGCCAGCAGCCAAAAAGCGATTGGGCGGGGACACTACAATGAGCAGTTCTTC CASSQKAIGRGHYNEQFF
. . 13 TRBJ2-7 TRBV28 TGTGCCAGCAGTATACTTAGGGGGTACGAGCAGTACTTC CASSILRGYEQYF
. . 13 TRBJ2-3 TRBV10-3 TGTGCCATGAGGCCCGAGAGCACAGATACGCAGTATTTT CAMRPESTDTQYF
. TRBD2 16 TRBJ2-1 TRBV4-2 TGTGCCAGCAGCCAAACTAGCGCAGACCGGACCAATGAGCAGTTCTTC CASSQTSADRTNEQFF
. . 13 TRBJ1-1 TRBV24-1 TGTGCCACCAGTGACCCAGGGTACCCTGAAGCTTTCTTT CATSDPGYPEAFF
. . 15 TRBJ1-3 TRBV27 TGTGCCAGCGGCCCCGGGTCCCACTCTGGAAACACCATATATTTT CASGPGSHSGNTIYF
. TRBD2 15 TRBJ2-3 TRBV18 TGTGCCAGCTCGGCGGGACTAGCGGCCACAGATACGCAGTATTTT CASSAGLAATDTQYF
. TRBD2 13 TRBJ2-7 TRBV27 TGTGCCAGCGCGGCTAGCGGCTCCTACGAGCAGTACTTC CASAASGSYEQYF
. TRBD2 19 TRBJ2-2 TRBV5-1 TGCGCCAGCAGCCGAGAACTAGCGAAGCGGGAGGGTGCCTCGGGGGAGCTGTTTTTT CASSRELAKREGASGELFF
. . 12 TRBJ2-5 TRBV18 TGTGCCAGCTCACCAGGCCAAGAGACCCAGTACTTC CASSPGQETQYF
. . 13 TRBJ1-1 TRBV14 TGTGCCAGCAGCCAAGAGATAAGAACTGAAGCTTTCTTT CASSQEIRTEAFF
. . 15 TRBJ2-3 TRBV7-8 TGTGCCAGCAGCTTAGCGCTTGGGCTGATCGATACGCAGTATTTT CASSLALGLIDTQYF
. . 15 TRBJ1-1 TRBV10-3 TGTGCCATCAGTTTCAAAGGCGGCGCGAACACTGAAGCTTTCTTT CAISFKGGANTEAFF
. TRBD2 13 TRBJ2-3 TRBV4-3 TGCGCCAGCAGCCGACTAGCGGGAGGTACGCAGTATTTT CASSRLAGGTQYF
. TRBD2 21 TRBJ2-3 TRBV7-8 TGTGCCAGCAGCTTATATGGCTTTGCTGGGACTAGCGGGGGGAGCACAGATACGCAGTATTTT CASSLYGFAGTSGGSTDTQYF
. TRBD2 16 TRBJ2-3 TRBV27 TGTGCCAGCCGACTAGCGGGATTTTCTAGCACAGATACGCAGTATTTT CASRLAGFSSTDTQYF
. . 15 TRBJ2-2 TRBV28 TGTGCCAGTCAAAAAAGACAGACCCGCACCGGGGAGCTGTTTTTT CASQKRQTRTGELFF
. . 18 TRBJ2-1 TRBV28 TGTGCCAGCAGTTTATGGGTGGGGCTTGGATCTGCTGACAATGAGCAGTTCTTC CASSLWVGLGSADNEQFF
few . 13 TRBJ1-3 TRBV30 TGTGCCTGGAGTGCTACCTCTGGAAACACCATATATTTT CAWSATSGNTIYF
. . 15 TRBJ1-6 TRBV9 TGTGCCAGCAGCGAGGGGGGACTCCCTAATTCACCCCTCCACTTT CASSEGGLPNSPLHF
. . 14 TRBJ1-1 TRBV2 TGTGCCAGCAGCCTCAAGAGGGCTAACACTGAAGCTTTCTTT CASSLKRANTEAFF
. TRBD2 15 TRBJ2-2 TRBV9 TGTGCCAGCAGCGCTGGGACTAGCGTCACCGGGGAGCTGTTTTTT CASSAGTSVTGELFF
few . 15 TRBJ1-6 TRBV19 TGTGCCAGTAGTATAGGAGGGATGCTGGAGTCACCCCTCCACTTT CASSIGGMLESPLHF
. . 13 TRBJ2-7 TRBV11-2 TGTGCCAGCACTCCCACCGTTACCTACGAGCAGTACTTC CASTPTVTYEQYF
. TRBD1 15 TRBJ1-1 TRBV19 TGTGCCAGTAGTACCGGACAGGCACAGAACACTGAAGCTTTCTTT CASSTGQAQNTEAFF
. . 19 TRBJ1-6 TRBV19 TGTGCCAGTAGTACCACCCCGCCAAGGGGGAAACTTCATAATTCACCCCTCCACTTT CASSTTPPRGKLHNSPLHF
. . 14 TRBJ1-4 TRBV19 TGTGCCAGTAGCACCGGGCCATGGGGCGAAAAACTGTTTTTT CASSTGPWGEKLFF
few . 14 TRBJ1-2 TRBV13 TGTGCCAGCAGCTTAGGTACGGGTAACTATGGCTACACCTTC CASSLGTGNYGYTF
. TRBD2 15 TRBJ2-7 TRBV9 TGTGCCAGCAGCGGACTAGCGGGAGGGTTCTCCGAGCAGTACTTC CASSGLAGGFSEQYF
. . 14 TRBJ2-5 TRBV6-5 TGTGCCAGCAGCGTGCGACAGTACCAAGAGACCCAGTACTTC CASSVRQYQETQYF
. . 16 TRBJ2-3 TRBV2 TGTGCCAGCAGCAACCTACAGACAGCTACCACAGATACGCAGTATTTT CASSNLQTATTDTQYF
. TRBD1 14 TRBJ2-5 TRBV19 TGTGCCAGTAGTATGGGGACAGGGAGGAAGACCCAGTACTTC CASSMGTGRKTQYF
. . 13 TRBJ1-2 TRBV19 TGTGCCAGTAGCTCTGGGGGGAACTATGGCTACACCTTC CASSSGGNYGYTF
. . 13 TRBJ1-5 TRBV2 TGTGCCAGCAGTGATTCGGGTCTCAAGCCCCAGCATTTT CASSDSGLKPQHF
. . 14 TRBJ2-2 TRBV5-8 TGTGCCAGCCCCCGGACTGCGAACACCGGGGAGCTGTTTTTT CASPRTANTGELFF
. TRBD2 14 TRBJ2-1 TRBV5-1 TGCGCCAGCAATCGACTAGCGGGAAACAATGAGCAGTTCTTC CASNRLAGNNEQFF
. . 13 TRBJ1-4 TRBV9 TGTGCCAGCAGCGTCGGCCCGGAGGGAGAACTGTTTTTT CASSVGPEGELFF
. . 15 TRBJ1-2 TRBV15 TGTGCCACCAGCAGAGATAGGCAGGCCTTCTATGGCTACACCTTC CATSRDRQAFYGYTF
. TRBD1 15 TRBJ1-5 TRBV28 TGTGCCAGCAAAGGAAACCAGGGGGCTCGGCAGCCCCAGCATTTT CASKGNQGARQPQHF
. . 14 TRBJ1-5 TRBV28 TGTGCCAGCAGTTTAGGGTGGAGCAATCAGCCCCAGCATTTT CASSLGWSNQPQHF
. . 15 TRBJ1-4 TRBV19 TGTGCCAGTAGCCTCACGACATCCAGCAGAGAAAAACTGTTTTTT CASSLTTSSREKLFF
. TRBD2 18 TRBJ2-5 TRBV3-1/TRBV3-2 TGTGCCAGCAGCCAAGGAGGAGCGGGGACTAGCGGGAGTGAGACCCAGTACTTC CASSQGGAGTSGSETQYF
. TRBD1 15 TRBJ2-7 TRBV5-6 TGTGCCAGCAGCCGGCGGGGGACAGGGGGCTCCGAGCAGTACTTC CASSRRGTGGSEQYF
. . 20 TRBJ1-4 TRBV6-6 TGTGCCAGCAGTCCCTTCCCGGGAGGGGCGGCGGTAGGGCTAAATGAAAAACTGTTTTTT CASSPFPGGAAVGLNEKLFF
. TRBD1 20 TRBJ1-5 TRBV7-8 TGTGCCAGCAGCTTAGCCCTGACGGACAGGGGGGAGCGGGGATATCAGCCCCAGCATTTT CASSLALTDRGERGYQPQHF
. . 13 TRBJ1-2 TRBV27 TGTGCCAGCAGTTCCTTCTCCGGCTATGGCTACACCTTC CASSSFSGYGYTF
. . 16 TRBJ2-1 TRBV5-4 TGTGCCAGCAGCGGCGATATAGCTAGCTCCTACAATGAGCAGTTCTTC CASSGDIASSYNEQFF
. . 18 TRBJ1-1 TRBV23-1 TGCGCCTCCCCCCAAGCTAGATTAAGTTCTGGGGTGGGCACTGAAGCTTTCTTT CASPQARLSSGVGTEAFF